This entry describes one T cell receptor beta chain. The data derive from a study of blood T cell repertoires in COVID-19. Study context: Italy, Spain and the United States were the sources of the convalescent and acute COVID-19 samples. T cells, B-cell-depleted T cells, or PBMCs supplied cDNA or gDNA.

Under the authors' procedure: Quantification of nucleated cells was approximated via reference gene primer amplification. Repertoires were generated with immunoSEQ multiplex PCR, while TCRdb's copy carries only in-frame clones and drops some. V and J calls and clone size come straight from that table; D and trimming were deduced from the DNA. This sample has about 180,000 clones, with about 87% found just once. V was trimmed by 2 bases and J by 2 bases, leaving 22 bases between them. The CDR3 sequence is 19 residues long. Germline-derived CDR1 and CDR2 are MGHRA and YSYEKL. This sequence originates from a man aged 40-49 years with active or convalescent COVID-19. What was sequenced was peripheral blood. The rearrangement joins TRBV4-1 to TRBJ1-5; D perhaps matches TRBD1 (5 bases). CDR3 coding DNA: TGCGCCAGCAGCCAACGATTAGCTGCGAGGGGCGGGGGCAATCAGCCCCAGCATTTT. This translates into CASSQRLAARGGGNQPQHF.